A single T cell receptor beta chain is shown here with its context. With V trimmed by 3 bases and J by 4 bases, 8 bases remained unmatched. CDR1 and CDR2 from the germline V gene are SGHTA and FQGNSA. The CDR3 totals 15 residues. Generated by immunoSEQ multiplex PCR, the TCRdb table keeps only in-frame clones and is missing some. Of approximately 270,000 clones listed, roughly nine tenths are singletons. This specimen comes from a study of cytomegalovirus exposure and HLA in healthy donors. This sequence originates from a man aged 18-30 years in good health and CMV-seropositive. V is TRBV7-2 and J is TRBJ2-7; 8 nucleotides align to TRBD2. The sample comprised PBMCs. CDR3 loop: CASSFAGGRTYEQYF. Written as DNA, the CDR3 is TGTGCCAGCAGCTTTGCCGGCGGGAGGACATACGAGCAGTACTTC.